A selection of T cell receptor beta chains follows, all from one sample in a study of tumor and adjacent non-tumor tissue in lung cancer. TCRdb re-called the multiplex PCR reads with MiXCR, one entry per CDR3 protein. The sample holds 100,000 to 120,000 distinct CDR3 sequences, about 87% seen once. Sequencing input: lung tumor tissue. The origin of the receptors is a man between 65 and 79 years old with non-small cell lung cancer. CDR3s include the opening cysteine and the closing phenylalanine or tryptophan. The D gene is left open where the match is weak. Where a row states a size, it is once, few, many or the class of an expanded clone; other rows omit it.

D gene: TRBD2; V gene: TRBV4-2; CDR3 length: 15; clone size: NA; J gene: TRBJ2-3; CDR3 protein: CASSQEREGRDTQCF; CDR3 DNA: TGTGCCAGCAGCCAAGAACGGGAGGGCCGTGATACGCAGTGCTTT
D gene: NA; V gene: TRBV20-1; CDR3 length: 12; clone size: NA; J gene: TRBJ1-6; CDR3 protein: CSARTVNSPLQF; CDR3 DNA: TGCAGTGCTAGGACAGTGAATTCACCCCTCCAGTTT
D gene: NA; V gene: TRBV10-3; CDR3 length: 15; clone size: many; J gene: TRBJ1-1; CDR3 protein: CAISENGQAGTEAFF; CDR3 DNA: TGTGCCATCAGTGAAAATGGGCAGGCGGGCACTGAAGCTTTCTTT
D gene: NA; V gene: TRBV6-1; CDR3 length: 13; clone size: NA; J gene: TRBJ2-5; CDR3 protein: CASYNQELETQYF; CDR3 DNA: TGTGCCAGCTACAACCAAGAGTTGGAGACCCAGTACTTC
D gene: NA; V gene: TRBV28; CDR3 length: 12; clone size: NA; J gene: TRBJ1-3; CDR3 protein: CASRSVGNTLYF; CDR3 DNA: TGTGCCAGTAGATCAGTGGGAAACACCTTATATTTT
D gene: TRBD1; V gene: TRBV5-1; CDR3 length: 20; clone size: many; J gene: TRBJ1-1; CDR3 protein: CASSSGQGPSRLRWNTEAFF; CDR3 DNA: TGCGCCAGCAGCTCTGGACAGGGGCCTTCCCGACTTCGTTGGAACACTGAAGCTTTCTTT
D gene: NA; V gene: TRBV4-2; CDR3 length: 18; clone size: NA; J gene: TRBJ1-2; CDR3 protein: CASIQEPGLGPFNYGYTF; CDR3 DNA: TGCGCCAGCATCCAAGAACCGGGCCTAGGACCGTTTAACTATGGCTACACCTTC
D gene: TRBD1; V gene: TRBV14; CDR3 length: 14; clone size: NA; J gene: TRBJ1-2; CDR3 protein: CTSSGQGSNYVYTF; CDR3 DNA: TGTACCAGCAGCGGACAGGGTTCCAACTATGTCTACACCTTC
D gene: NA; V gene: TRBV4-2; CDR3 length: 13; clone size: NA; J gene: TRBJ1-1; CDR3 protein: CASSQDRELEAFF; CDR3 DNA: TGTGCCAGTAGCCAAGATCGAGAGCTTGAAGCTTTCTTT
D gene: NA; V gene: TRBV4-2; CDR3 length: 13; clone size: few; J gene: TRBJ1-1; CDR3 protein: CVSSQDRGLEAFF; CDR3 DNA: TGTGTCAGCAGCCAAGATCGTGGGCTTGAAGCTTTCTTT
D gene: NA; V gene: TRBV28; CDR3 length: 14; clone size: NA; J gene: TRBJ2-1; CDR3 protein: CANESSGIDNEQFF; CDR3 DNA: TGTGCCAACGAAAGTAGCGGAATTGACAATGAGCAGTTCTTC
D gene: NA; V gene: TRBV5-6; CDR3 length: 14; clone size: once; J gene: TRBJ2-7; CDR3 protein: CGSSSGSDYYEQYF; CDR3 DNA: TGTGGCAGCAGCTCAGGATCGGATTATTACGAGCAGTACTTC
D gene: NA; V gene: TRBV5-1; CDR3 length: 14; clone size: few; J gene: TRBJ2-1; CDR3 protein: CASSLDYKNNEQFF; CDR3 DNA: TGCGCCAGCAGCTTGGACTACAAAAACAATGAGCAGTTCTTC
D gene: TRBD1; V gene: TRBV14; CDR3 length: 19; clone size: many; J gene: TRBJ2-6; CDR3 protein: CASSRLSQGANSGANVLTF; CDR3 DNA: TGTGCCAGCAGCCGCTTAAGTCAGGGGGCCAACTCTGGGGCCAACGTCCTGACTTTC
D gene: NA; V gene: TRBV5-6; CDR3 length: 14; clone size: NA; J gene: TRBJ2-5; CDR3 protein: CASSWDFRGVTQYF; CDR3 DNA: TGTGCCAGCAGCTGGGACTTCAGAGGGGTGACCCAGTACTTC
D gene: TRBD2; V gene: TRBV20-1; CDR3 length: 14; clone size: many; J gene: TRBJ2-3; CDR3 protein: CSARIAGFTDTQYF; CDR3 DNA: TGCAGTGCTAGAATAGCGGGGTTCACAGATACGCAGTATTTT
D gene: NA; V gene: TRBV6-5; CDR3 length: 13; clone size: NA; J gene: TRBJ2-7; CDR3 protein: CASSSPGLIEQYF; CDR3 DNA: TGTGCCAGCAGTTCGCCCGGACTCATCGAGCAATACTTC
D gene: NA; V gene: TRBV9; CDR3 length: 18; clone size: NA; J gene: TRBJ2-3; CDR3 protein: CACSVGPLLDSTTDTQYF; CDR3 DNA: TGTGCCTGCAGCGTAGGGCCCCTCCTGGACAGCACCACAGATACGCAGTATTTT
D gene: TRBD1; V gene: TRBV6-5; CDR3 length: 15; clone size: medium-sized; J gene: TRBJ1-2; CDR3 protein: CASSYSPGGHYGYTF; CDR3 DNA: TGTGCCAGCAGTTACTCGCCAGGGGGTCACTATGGCTACACCTTC
D gene: NA; V gene: TRBV6-2/TRBV6-3; CDR3 length: 12; clone size: few; J gene: TRBJ2-7; CDR3 protein: CVSSEDGSEQYF; CDR3 DNA: TGTGTCAGCAGTGAGGACGGGTCCGAGCAGTACTTC
D gene: NA; V gene: TRBV5-1; CDR3 length: 14; clone size: NA; J gene: TRBJ1-4; CDR3 protein: CANSLGDGEGKLFF; CDR3 DNA: TGCGCCAACAGCCTAGGAGACGGTGAGGGGAAACTGTTTTTT
D gene: NA; V gene: TRBV12-3/TRBV12-4; CDR3 length: 16; clone size: NA; J gene: TRBJ2-1; CDR3 protein: CASSTVTGISYNEQFF; CDR3 DNA: TGTGCCAGCAGTACCGTAACGGGTATCTCCTACAATGAGCAGTTCTTC
D gene: NA; V gene: TRBV4-1; CDR3 length: 16; clone size: NA; J gene: TRBJ1-1; CDR3 protein: CANSQDQRGRNTEAFF; CDR3 DNA: TGCGCCAACAGCCAAGATCAGAGGGGGAGGAACACTGAAGCTTTCTTT
D gene: NA; V gene: TRBV6-5; CDR3 length: 14; clone size: NA; J gene: TRBJ2-7; CDR3 protein: CASSISWAGSEQWF; CDR3 DNA: TGTGCCAGCAGTATCTCTTGGGCAGGATCCGAGCAGTGGTTC
D gene: NA; V gene: TRBV10-3; CDR3 length: 13; clone size: NA; J gene: TRBJ2-1; CDR3 protein: CAIRSSRNNEQFF; CDR3 DNA: TGTGCCATCAGGTCTAGCCGGAACAATGAGCAATTCTTC
D gene: NA; V gene: TRBV4-2; CDR3 length: 14; clone size: NA; J gene: TRBJ1-2; CDR3 protein: CASSQEPRTYDYTF; CDR3 DNA: TGTGCCAGCAGCCAAGAACCAAGGACTTATGACTACACCTTC
D gene: NA; V gene: TRBV12-3/TRBV12-4; CDR3 length: 13; clone size: once; J gene: TRBJ2-5; CDR3 protein: CSSTPTVPETQYF; CDR3 DNA: TGTTCGAGCACCCCGACCGTTCCAGAGACCCAGTACTTC
D gene: NA; V gene: TRBV5-1; CDR3 length: 15; clone size: once; J gene: TRBJ2-1; CDR3 protein: CASSWGAGARNEQFF; CDR3 DNA: TGCGCCAGCAGCTGGGGCGCGGGGGCTCGAAATGAGCAGTTCTTC
D gene: NA; V gene: TRBV6-1; CDR3 length: 16; clone size: once; J gene: TRBJ2-7; CDR3 protein: CASSSRTTVNSYEQYF; CDR3 DNA: TGTGCAAGCAGTAGTAGGACCACTGTAAACTCCTACGAGCAGTACTTC
D gene: NA; V gene: TRBV4-1; CDR3 length: 15; clone size: NA; J gene: TRBJ2-2; CDR3 protein: CARSQRQNNTGELFF; CDR3 DNA: TGCGCCAGAAGCCAGCGACAGAATAACACCGGGGAGCTGTTTTTT
D gene: NA; V gene: TRBV11-2; CDR3 length: 14; clone size: NA; J gene: TRBJ1-1; CDR3 protein: CASCFSGGRTEAFF; CDR3 DNA: TGTGCCAGCTGCTTCAGCGGGGGCCGGACTGAAGCATTCTTT
D gene: NA; V gene: TRBV11-2; CDR3 length: 13; clone size: NA; J gene: TRBJ2-2; CDR3 protein: CASSLDSQSGELF; CDR3 DNA: TGTGCCAGCAGCCTGGACAGTCAGTCCGGGGAGCTGTTT
D gene: TRBD2; V gene: TRBV20-1; CDR3 length: 14; clone size: NA; J gene: TRBJ2-7; CDR3 protein: CSASQLAGVSRQYF; CDR3 DNA: TGCAGTGCTAGCCAACTAGCGGGAGTAAGTCGGCAGTACTTC
D gene: NA; V gene: TRBV12-5; CDR3 length: 13; clone size: once; J gene: TRBJ1-5; CDR3 protein: CASGFVRNQSQHF; CDR3 DNA: TGTGCTAGTGGTTTTGTCAGAAATCAGTCCCAACATTTT
D gene: NA; V gene: TRBV28; CDR3 length: 12; clone size: NA; J gene: TRBJ2-7; CDR3 protein: CPSKKLAYGQYF; CDR3 DNA: TGTCCCAGTAAGAAGTTGGCCTACGGGCAGTACTTC
D gene: NA; V gene: TRBV29-1; CDR3 length: 16; clone size: NA; J gene: TRBJ2-7; CDR3 protein: CSAMTSGTGAPYEQYF; CDR3 DNA: TGCAGCGCCATGACATCTGGGACCGGCGCTCCCTACGAGCAATACTTC
D gene: NA; V gene: TRBV5-4; CDR3 length: 14; clone size: NA; J gene: TRBJ1-5; CDR3 protein: CASSVQGHNQPQHF; CDR3 DNA: TGTGCCAGCAGCGTGCAGGGCCACAATCAACCCCAGCATTTT
D gene: NA; V gene: TRBV10-3; CDR3 length: 19; clone size: NA; J gene: TRBJ2-5; CDR3 protein: CAISARPSTSVIAVKTQYF; CDR3 DNA: TGTGCCATCAGTGCTCGTCCTTCGACTAGTGTAATTGCGGTGAAGACCCAGTACTTC
D gene: TRBD1; V gene: TRBV6-1; CDR3 length: 14; clone size: NA; J gene: TRBJ1-2; CDR3 protein: CAIQILGQRVGYTF; CDR3 DNA: TGTGCCATCCAAATACTGGGACAGAGAGTAGGCTATACCTTC
D gene: TRBD1; V gene: TRBV11-3; CDR3 length: 15; clone size: NA; J gene: TRBJ2-2; CDR3 protein: CASSPRQGNIGELSF; CDR3 DNA: TGTGCCAGCAGCCCGCGACAGGGCAACATCGGGGAGCTGTCGTTT
D gene: NA; V gene: TRBV6-6; CDR3 length: 11; clone size: few; J gene: TRBJ2-4; CDR3 protein: CARGTKNIQYF; CDR3 DNA: TGTGCCAGAGGGACTAAAAACATTCAGTACTTC
D gene: NA; V gene: TRBV6-5; CDR3 length: 20; clone size: many; J gene: TRBJ2-4; CDR3 protein: CASSYSSPSDSRLAKNIQYF; CDR3 DNA: TGTGCCAGCAGTTACTCCTCCCCCTCCGACTCGCGACTAGCCAAAAACATTCAGTACTTC
D gene: NA; V gene: TRBV6-2/TRBV6-3; CDR3 length: 15; clone size: NA; J gene: TRBJ2-7; CDR3 protein: CDSSYMGRYLYEQYF; CDR3 DNA: TGTGACAGCAGTTACATGGGACGGTATCTCTACGAGCAGTACTTC
D gene: NA; V gene: TRBV10-2; CDR3 length: 14; clone size: NA; J gene: TRBJ1-5; CDR3 protein: CASSPGHGSQPQHF; CDR3 DNA: TGCGCCAGCAGCCCCGGACATGGTAGCCAACCCCAGCATTTT
D gene: TRBD1; V gene: TRBV11-2; CDR3 length: 16; clone size: few; J gene: TRBJ2-3; CDR3 protein: CATSPDRDSYTDTQYF; CDR3 DNA: TGTGCCACCAGCCCGGACCGGGACAGTTACACAGATACGCAATATTTT
D gene: NA; V gene: TRBV29-1; CDR3 length: 14; clone size: NA; J gene: TRBJ1-1; CDR3 protein: CSVEDQHGVTEAFF; CDR3 DNA: TGTAGCGTTGAAGATCAGCATGGGGTCACTGAAGCTTTCTTC
D gene: NA; V gene: TRBV6-5; CDR3 length: 14; clone size: NA; J gene: TRBJ1-3; CDR3 protein: CASSYEKSGNTIYF; CDR3 DNA: TGTGCCAGCAGTTACGAGAAATCCGGAAACACAATATATTTT